What follows are 29 T cell receptor beta chains derived from one specimen sequenced in a study of T cells in Graves' hyperthyroidism and ophthalmopathy (dated by TCRdb to about 2019). Libraries were prepared through multiplex PCR. The data were produced on an Illumina HiSeq 2000. Amplification of TCR beta CDR3 regions was carried out from RNA transcripts. The TCR CDR3 was subjected to a first round of RT-PCR using the HTBI primer set and the Qiagen OneStep RT-PCR kit. Using fastp at Q25 and MiXCR, TCRdb reprocessed the public reads and kept productive beta chains. Under each unique CDR3 protein, matching rows form one entry showing the most common genes and DNA. The table for this sample lists some 760,000 distinct CDR3 sequences; 12% to 15% of them were counted only once. About a tenth of the sample belongs to the ten largest clones. Sequencing was carried out using blood. Receptors were obtained from a woman under 30 with Graves' hyperthyroidism.

In this sample, this clonotype turned up many times. This chain joins TRBV7-2 and TRBJ2-7; 14 positions match TRBD2. This CDR3 is 16 amino acids long. Germline CDR1 reads SGHTA; CDR2 reads FQGNSA. The V segment lost 5 bases and the J segment 5 bases; nucleotides outside the gene matches: 8. For the CDR3, the DNA is TGTGCCAGCAGCGCTAGACTAGCGGGAGGGCCGGACGAGCAGTACTTC. As protein: CASSARLAGGPDEQYF.

This clonotype has only a few counts. The V and J genes are TRBV28 and TRBJ2-5, with a possible D match to TRBD1 (5 bases). The CDR3 runs 15 residues. Germline CDR1 and CDR2: MDHEN and SYDVKM. V lost 6 bases and J 10 bases, leaving 24 bases between the germline ends. The CDR3 sequence is CASSPRGSGKRDQYF. The DNA of the CDR3 is TGTGCCAGCAGCCCTCGTGGCTCAGGGAAGAGAGACCAGTACTTC.

This clonotype was detected many times. This chain links TRBV2 with TRBJ2-7; no reliable D call. The V gene lost 11 bases and the J gene lost 6 bases, with 14 bases spanning the gap. The CDR3 length is 11 residues. Germline-derived CDR1 and CDR2 are SNHLY and FYNNEI. The CDR3 protein is CALRAGSEQYF. CDR3 DNA sequence: TGTGCCCTTAGGGCAGGATCCGAGCAGTACTTC.

The sample holds a few counts of this clonotype. This chain links TRBV4-2 with TRBJ2-3; a possible D gene is TRBD2 (6 bases). V was shortened by 0 bases and J by 3 bases, with 10 bases between the two germline ends. CDR3 length: 15 residues. The germline V gene encodes CDR1 LGHNA and CDR2 YNFKEQ. The CDR3, as DNA: TGTGCCAGCAGCCAAGATCCGGGACTTACAGATACGCAGTATTTT. Translating it yields CASSQDPGLTDTQYF.

At least ten counts were recorded for this clonotype. CDR3 region: CASSSGQGGNHEQYF. The CDR3 DNA reads as TGTGCCAGCAGCTCAGGACAGGGGGGGAACCACGAGCAGTACTTC. The chain joins TRBV7-9 to TRBJ2-7; the match to TRBD1 covers 10 bases. Germline V gene data show CDR1 as SEHNR and CDR2 as FQNEAQ (reference sequence). Trimming removed 4 bases from V and 5 bases from J; junction bases left unmatched: 8. This CDR3 has 15 amino acids.

The chain recombines TRBV12-3 or TRBV12-4 with TRBJ2-4; 7 bases match TRBD1. This CDR3 region has 14 residues. The V gene end was trimmed by 6 bases and the J gene end by 6 bases; junction bases not matched to a gene: 8. CDR3 nucleotide sequence: TGTGCCAGCAGAACACAGGGGTTCGGAAACATTCAGTACTTC. It specifies CASRTQGFGNIQYF.

The J gene is TRBJ2-7, the V gene TRBV24-1; 8 positions agree with TRBD1. Losses at the gene ends were 4 bases for V and 7 bases for J; bases not matched to a gene: 14. CDR1 KGHDR and CDR2 SFDVKD come from the germline V gene. The CDR3 consists of 16 residues. The DNA of the CDR3 is TGTGCCACCAGTGACCCAGGACAGGGTATATTGGGAGAGCAGTACTTC. This translates into CATSDPGQGILGEQYF.

The sample holds a few counts of this clonotype. J is TRBJ2-2 and V is TRBV7-3, with TRBD2 matching over 12 bases. The junction had 6 bases not matched to a gene; V was cut back by 0 bases and J by 7 bases. The CDR3 loop spans 17 amino acids. Germline-derived CDR1 and CDR2 are SGHTA and FQGTGA. The CDR3 nucleotides read TGTGCCAGCAGCTTAACGCCACTAGCGGGAGGAGTCGGGGAGCTGTTTTTT. The encoded protein is CASSLTPLAGGVGELFF.

This clonotype appeared a few times. V usage is TRBV30 and J usage is TRBJ1-2, with D possibly being TRBD1 (6 bases). CDR1 GTSNPN and CDR2 SVGIG come from the germline V gene (reference sequence). Trimming pared 2 bases from V and 8 bases from J, leaving 18 bases between. CDR3 length: 14 residues. The CDR3 loop reads CAWSRGRGQGGYTF. As DNA, the CDR3 is TGTGCCTGGAGTCGGGGAAGGGGCCAGGGGGGCTACACCTTC.

This clonotype was observed many times. The gene calls are TRBV7-9 and TRBJ2-2; D is possibly TRBD1 or TRBD2 (5 bases each). Germline CDR1 SEHNR, CDR2 FQNEAQ (reference sequence). V lost 5 bases to trimming and J lost 7 bases, with 11 bases between them. The CDR3 contains 13 residues. In nucleotides, the CDR3 is TGTGCCAGCAGCCGGGACGAGTACGGGGAGCTGTTTTTT. Encoded protein: CASSRDEYGELFF.

This clonotype appeared many times. The rearrangement links TRBV7-2 to TRBJ2-7; 7 nucleotides line up with TRBD2. V lost 2 bases and J lost 4; bases outside the gene matches: 11. This CDR3 has 16 amino acids. Looked up from germline, CDR1 is SGHTA and CDR2 is FQGNSA. The CDR3 loop is CASSLTGGRARYEQYF. The CDR3 region has the DNA TGTGCCAGCAGCTTAACTGGCGGGAGAGCCCGTTACGAGCAGTACTTC.

This clonotype was detected many times. J is TRBJ2-7 and V is TRBV11-2, with unresolved D. CDR3 length: 13 amino acids. V lost 0 bases and J lost 9, with 12 bases in between. CDR1 and CDR2 (germline): SGHAT, FQNNGV. CDR3 loop: CASSLDRRHRQYF. CDR3 DNA: TGTGCCAGCAGCTTAGATCGTAGACATCGGCAGTACTTC.

The CDR3 region has the DNA TGCGCCAGCAGCAACGGGCCGTGGGGAGAGACCCAGTACTTC. It specifies CASSNGPWGETQYF. V and J are TRBV4-3 and TRBJ2-5; D is unresolved. Trimming removed 5 bases from V and 4 bases from J, with 14 bases in between. Germline V lookup: CDR1 LGHNA, CDR2 YSLEER. The CDR3 is 14 amino acids.

This clonotype showed up just a few times. J is TRBJ2-7 and V is TRBV2; perhaps D is TRBD1 or TRBD2 (6 bases each). CDR1 is SNHLY, CDR2 FYNNEI, per germline. Trimming stripped 2 bases from V and 3 bases from J, with 11 bases between. The CDR3 contains 14 residues. This chain's CDR3 is CASSESRGGYEQYF. The DNA for the CDR3 is TGTGCCAGCAGTGAAAGCAGGGGAGGCTACGAGCAGTACTTC.

The rearrangement uses TRBV29-1 and TRBJ2-1, with D possibly TRBD2 on 7 matching bases. V was pared by 3 bases and J by 8 bases, with 11 bases between. CDR3 size: 12 residues. Germline values: CDR1 SQVTM, CDR2 ANQGSEA. The chain's CDR3 is CSVDWGGDEQFF. Here the CDR3 DNA reads TGCAGCGTTGATTGGGGGGGCGATGAGCAGTTCTTC.

Many counts were recorded for this clonotype. The chain links TRBV20-1 to TRBJ2-5, with 7 positions matching TRBD2. CDR3 length: 16 amino acids. V shed 6 bases, J shed 2 bases, and the junction held 15 bases outside the gene matches. In germline, CDR1 is DFQATT, CDR2 SNEGSKA (reference sequence). The CDR3 nucleotides are TGCAGTGCCTCCCCCCGGCTAGCGGTCATACAAGAGACCCAGTACTTC. Translation gives CSASPRLAVIQETQYF.

This clonotype was recorded many times. J is TRBJ2-3 and V is TRBV5-1, with 7 bases identical to TRBD1. The germline V gene has CDR1 SGHRS and CDR2 YFSETQ. The CDR3 sequence is 16 residues long. Trimming cost V 0 bases and J 0 bases; bases outside gene matches: 4. CDR3 nucleotides: TGCGCCAGCAGCTTGGTTGGCAGGGGGAGCACAGATACGCAGTATTTT. Its protein product is CASSLVGRGSTDTQYF.

Points on this clonotype: Being one base from a much bigger clone, this may be a read error. As the CDR3 is not closed by the conserved phenylalanine or tryptophan, this likely results from a read error. V gene TRBV7-9 combines with J gene TRBJ1-5, with a possible D match to TRBD1 (5 bases). This CDR3 has 15 residues. Germline lookup yields CDR1 SEHNR and CDR2 FQNEAQ (reference sequence). The V end was cut by 4 bases, the J end by 1 base, with 11 bases between. Here the CDR3 reads CASSSQGPSNQPQHL. CDR3 sequence (DNA): TGTGCCAGCAGCTCTCAGGGACCAAGCAATCAGCCCCAGCATTTG.

The chain recombines TRBV20-1 with TRBJ1-1; D gene ambiguous. CDR1 DFQATT and CDR2 SNEGSKA come from the germline V gene (reference sequence). V lost 5 bases and J 1 base, leaving 11 bases between the germline ends. This CDR3 spans 13 amino acids. DNA of the CDR3: TGCAGTGCTGCCGGCTGGGGGAACACTGAAGCTTTCTTT. Amino acids: CSAAGWGNTEAFF.

This clonotype was found many times. V and J are TRBV5-6 and TRBJ2-3; D gene ambiguous. The CDR3 has 14 residues. Trimming removed 0 bases at V and 2 bases at J, with 7 bases between. Germline values: CDR1 SGHDT, CDR2 YYEEEE. In DNA, the CDR3 is TGTGCCAGCAGCTTGGTAGGGATCACAGATACGCAGTATTTT. It encodes CASSLVGITDTQYF.

This clonotype was seen only a few times. Sequence at one end of the junction differs from germline and may be a read error. The CDR3 bases are TGTGCCAGCAGTCTGATAGACAAAGCGACTGAAGCTTCCTTT. Amino acid sequence: CASSLIDKATEASF. V is TRBV28 and J is TRBJ1-1; D is ambiguous. The CDR3 has 14 amino acids. CDR1 is MDHEN, CDR2 SYDVKM, per germline.

This clonotype was detected ten times or more. The rearrangement joins TRBV20-1 to TRBJ2-5, with 11 bases identical to TRBD2. The CDR3 has 15 residues. Germline CDR1 reads DFQATT; CDR2 reads SNEGSKA (reference sequence). Trimming took 0 bases from V and 3 from J; bases not matched to a gene: 3. The CDR3 DNA is TGCAGTGCTAGAGATGCGGGACTAGCGGAAGAGACCCAGTACTTC. Protein sequence: CSARDAGLAEETQYF.

The chain combines TRBV25-1 with TRBJ1-4; no firm D call. The V and J ends lost 3 bases and 8 bases respectively, with 13 bases between them. This CDR3 has 14 residues. Looked up from germline, CDR1 is MGHDK and CDR2 is SYGVNS. The CDR3 protein is CASSDGVIDEKLFF. The CDR3 nucleotides read TGTGCCAGCAGTGATGGGGTTATTGACGAAAAACTGTTTTTT. The variable domain in full, completed from reference TRBV25-1 and TRBJ1-4, reads EADIYQTPRYLVIGTGKKITLECSQTMGHDKMYWYQQDPGMELHLIHYSYGVNSTEKGDLSSESTVSRIRTEHFPLTLESARPSHTSQYLCASSDGVIDEKLFFGSGTQLSVL.

This clonotype was counted many times. The rearrangement uses TRBV6-2 or TRBV6-3 and TRBJ2-7; TRBD1 might be the D (6 bases). With 3 bases removed from V and 0 bases from J, the gap between germline ends came to 15 bases. CDR3 length: 16 amino acids. CDR1 MNHEY and CDR2 SVGEGT come from the germline V gene. As DNA, the CDR3 is TGTGCCAGCAGTTATTTCGGGACACTTCTCTCCTACGAGCAGTACTTC. Translating gives CASSYFGTLLSYEQYF.

This chain links TRBV6-1 with TRBJ2-7; TRBD1 or TRBD2 may be the D gene (6 bases each). The CDR3 consists of 16 residues. CDR1 MNHNS and CDR2 SASEGT come from the germline V gene. Trimming pared 5 bases from V and 0 bases from J, leaving 17 bases between. The CDR3 sequence: CASSPGGTRSSYEQYF. Written as DNA, the CDR3 is TGTGCCAGCAGTCCCGGAGGGACACGAAGCTCCTACGAGCAGTACTTC.

Comments on this clonotype: A much more abundant neighbour one base away suggests this may be a read error. This chain links TRBV6-5 with TRBJ2-2, with D possibly TRBD2 on 5 matching bases. Germline V gene lookup returns CDR1 MNHEY and CDR2 SVGAGI. The CDR3 covers 13 residues. Here the CDR3 reads CASSSHNTGELLF. The CDR3 region has the DNA TGTGCCAGCAGTTCTCATAACACCGGGGAGCTGCTTTTT.

The V call is TRBV29-1, the J call TRBJ1-1; D remains unclear. There are 11 residues in the CDR3. Germline V CDR1 and CDR2: SQVTM, ANQGSEA. The V and J ends lost 7 bases and 11 bases respectively, with 17 bases between them. CDR3 nucleotides: TGCAGCGGCAGGCAGAGGGAAAGGGCTTTCTTT. Translated: CSGRQRERAFF.

In its sample, this clonotype was seen a few times. The chain recombines TRBV20-1 with TRBJ2-4; 10 positions agree with TRBD2. Per the germline V gene, CDR1 is DFQATT and CDR2 is SNEGSKA (reference sequence). This CDR3 has 17 amino acids. J lost 1 base, V lost 6 bases, and 12 bases had no gene match. The CDR3 protein is CSAPGPAGGRAKNIQYF. CDR3 nucleotide sequence: TGCAGTGCCCCTGGACCAGCGGGAGGGAGGGCCAAAAACATTCAGTACTTC.

This clonotype was observed a few times. This sequence joins TRBV7-9 and TRBJ2-2; possibly TRBD2 for D (5 bases). In germline, CDR1 is SEHNR, CDR2 FQNEAQ (reference sequence). V lost 7 bases, J lost 3 bases, and 18 bases lay in between. The CDR3 consists of 16 residues. CDR3 coding DNA: TGTGCCAGCACTGATAAATGGACTCTTGACACCGGGGAGCTGTTTTTT. This sequence encodes CASTDKWTLDTGELFF.